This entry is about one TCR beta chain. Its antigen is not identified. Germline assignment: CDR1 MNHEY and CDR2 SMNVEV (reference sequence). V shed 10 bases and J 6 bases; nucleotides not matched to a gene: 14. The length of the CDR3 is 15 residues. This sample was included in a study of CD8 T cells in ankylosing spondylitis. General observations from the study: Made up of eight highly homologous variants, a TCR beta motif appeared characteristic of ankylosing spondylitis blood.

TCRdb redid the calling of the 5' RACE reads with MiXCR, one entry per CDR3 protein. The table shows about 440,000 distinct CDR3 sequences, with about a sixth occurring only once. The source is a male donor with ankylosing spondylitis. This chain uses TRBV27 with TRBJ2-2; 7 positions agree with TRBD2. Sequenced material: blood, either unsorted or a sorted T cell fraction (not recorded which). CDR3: CATRSGGSSPGELFF. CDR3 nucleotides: TGTGCCACCCGGTCAGGCGGGAGTTCGCCCGGGGAGCTGTTTTTT.